The rows below give T cell receptor beta chains drawn from one sample of a study of long-term antiretroviral therapy in people with HIV. Here immunoSEQ multiplex PCR was the method, and the copy in TCRdb shows in-frame clones only, minus some. Of just under 30,000 clones in the sample, approximately 86% were seen once. The source was unsorted PBMCs, collected around 5 years before starting antiretroviral therapy. The receptors originated from a man in his fifties or sixties with HIV. Each CDR3 is given without its conserved first and last residue. The D gene is left open where the match is weak.

v_gene: TRBV29-1
j_gene: TRBJ2-7
d_gene: .
CDR3aa: SVRDGSSYEQY

v_gene: TRBV5-6
j_gene: TRBJ1-5
d_gene: TRBD1
CDR3aa: ASSGGQYSNQPQH

v_gene: TRBV29-1
j_gene: TRBJ2-3
d_gene: .
CDR3aa: SVGTGDDTQY

v_gene: TRBV13
j_gene: TRBJ2-5
d_gene: TRBD1
CDR3aa: ASSSRQGEKTQY

v_gene: TRBV7-8
j_gene: TRBJ2-7
d_gene: .
CDR3aa: ASSPTFAGTHFSYEQY

v_gene: TRBV11-1
j_gene: TRBJ2-7
d_gene: .
CDR3aa: ASSLYGGVSYEQY

v_gene: TRBV20-1
j_gene: TRBJ1-2
d_gene: .
CDR3aa: SVRVSNGYT

v_gene: TRBV11-2
j_gene: TRBJ1-3
d_gene: .
CDR3aa: ASSFYRGKSGNTIY

v_gene: TRBV7-2
j_gene: TRBJ2-7
d_gene: TRBD1
CDR3aa: ASSLRPRGYEQY

v_gene: TRBV5-1
j_gene: TRBJ2-1
d_gene: TRBD1
CDR3aa: ASSVGQGAYNEQF

v_gene: TRBV7-8
j_gene: TRBJ2-3
d_gene: TRBD1
CDR3aa: ASSPPGTGGTDTQY

v_gene: TRBV7-2
j_gene: TRBJ2-1
d_gene: .
CDR3aa: ASSRSGHYNEQF

v_gene: TRBV5-1
j_gene: TRBJ1-6
d_gene: TRBD1
CDR3aa: ASSSGQGGSPLH

v_gene: TRBV2
j_gene: TRBJ2-1
d_gene: .
CDR3aa: ASRDRSREQF

v_gene: TRBV5-1
j_gene: TRBJ2-2
d_gene: .
CDR3aa: ASSLGQGGTGELF

v_gene: TRBV7-8
j_gene: TRBJ2-7
d_gene: .
CDR3aa: ASSFDLTQASYEQY

v_gene: TRBV6-5
j_gene: TRBJ1-3
d_gene: TRBD1
CDR3aa: ASSYGEGARENTIY

v_gene: TRBV11-2
j_gene: TRBJ2-7
d_gene: .
CDR3aa: ASSLWRGTSYEQY

v_gene: TRBV19
j_gene: TRBJ2-7
d_gene: TRBD1
CDR3aa: ASSDDRGTNEQY

v_gene: TRBV27
j_gene: TRBJ2-5
d_gene: TRBD1
CDR3aa: ASSSLGQQETQY

v_gene: TRBV21-1
j_gene: TRBJ1-1
d_gene: .
CDR3aa: ASSKALRDRGPNTEAF

v_gene: TRBV9
j_gene: TRBJ1-2
d_gene: .
CDR3aa: ASSTGTSAYYGYT

v_gene: TRBV28
j_gene: TRBJ2-5
d_gene: TRBD2
CDR3aa: ASSLWTGGAPETQY

v_gene: TRBV4-2
j_gene: TRBJ1-2
d_gene: .
CDR3aa: ASSPQGASGYT

v_gene: TRBV4-1
j_gene: TRBJ2-7
d_gene: TRBD2
CDR3aa: ASRRGLAGSSYEQY

v_gene: TRBV18
j_gene: TRBJ1-1
d_gene: .
CDR3aa: ASSGQNTEAF

v_gene: TRBV7-8
j_gene: TRBJ1-5
d_gene: .
CDR3aa: ASSRDGPNQPQH

v_gene: TRBV28
j_gene: TRBJ1-5
d_gene: .
CDR3aa: ASSSTGADNQPQH

v_gene: TRBV11-2
j_gene: TRBJ2-2
d_gene: .
CDR3aa: ASSPSRGGELF

v_gene: TRBV6-1
j_gene: TRBJ2-7
d_gene: .
CDR3aa: ASSEPRAWGFLSYEQY

v_gene: TRBV6-9
j_gene: TRBJ2-3
d_gene: TRBD2
CDR3aa: ASRILAGDTDTQY

v_gene: TRBV7-9
j_gene: TRBJ2-3
d_gene: .
CDR3aa: ASSLVTGTDTQY

v_gene: TRBV5-1
j_gene: TRBJ1-4
d_gene: TRBD1
CDR3aa: ASSPLTGLEEKLF

v_gene: TRBV29-1
j_gene: TRBJ2-2
d_gene: TRBD1
CDR3aa: SAGQGHSAGELF

v_gene: TRBV19
j_gene: TRBJ1-2
d_gene: .
CDR3aa: ASVDVGLNYGYT

v_gene: TRBV7-9
j_gene: TRBJ1-1
d_gene: TRBD1
CDR3aa: ASSSGDSEAF

v_gene: TRBV5-1
j_gene: TRBJ1-4
d_gene: .
CDR3aa: ASSPSPEEKLF

v_gene: TRBV5-1
j_gene: TRBJ2-1
d_gene: TRBD1
CDR3aa: ASSLVVTGGRGYNEQF

v_gene: TRBV15
j_gene: TRBJ2-7
d_gene: TRBD2
CDR3aa: ATSTSGVVSYEQY

v_gene: TRBV6-5
j_gene: TRBJ2-2
d_gene: TRBD1
CDR3aa: ASRDRGQSTGELF

v_gene: TRBV7-2
j_gene: TRBJ2-7
d_gene: .
CDR3aa: ASSLGFRLDEQY

v_gene: TRBV6-5
j_gene: TRBJ2-5
d_gene: TRBD2
CDR3aa: ASSYSGRGGLGTQY

v_gene: TRBV5-6
j_gene: TRBJ2-4
d_gene: .
CDR3aa: ASSLIGKTKNIQY

v_gene: TRBV7-9
j_gene: TRBJ1-4
d_gene: .
CDR3aa: ASNPPGLGNEKLF

v_gene: TRBV28
j_gene: TRBJ1-1
d_gene: .
CDR3aa: ASSLSSRGWNTEAF

v_gene: TRBV4-3
j_gene: TRBJ1-5
d_gene: .
CDR3aa: ASSQEYTADNQPQH

v_gene: TRBV27
j_gene: TRBJ2-7
d_gene: .
CDR3aa: ASSLFTSAYEQY

v_gene: TRBV11-2
j_gene: TRBJ2-3
d_gene: TRBD2
CDR3aa: ASSLAGGGGGPYTDTQY

v_gene: TRBV11-2
j_gene: TRBJ2-7
d_gene: TRBD2
CDR3aa: ASRSRLAAWSSYEQY

v_gene: TRBV5-1
j_gene: TRBJ1-2
d_gene: .
CDR3aa: ASSLGQALYGYT